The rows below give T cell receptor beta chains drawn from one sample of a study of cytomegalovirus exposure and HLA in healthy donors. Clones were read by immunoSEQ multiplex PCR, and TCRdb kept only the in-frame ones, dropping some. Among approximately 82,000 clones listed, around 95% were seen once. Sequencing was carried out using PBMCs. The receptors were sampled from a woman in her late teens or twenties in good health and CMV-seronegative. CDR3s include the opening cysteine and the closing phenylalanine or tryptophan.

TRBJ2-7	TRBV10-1	CASSDVGGGQYF
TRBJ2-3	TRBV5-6	CASSLGGADTQYF
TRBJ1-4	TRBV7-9	CASSLGLGTGVEKLFF
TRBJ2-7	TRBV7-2	CASSFLTGFGEQYF
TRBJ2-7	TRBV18	CASSLDTMGEQYF
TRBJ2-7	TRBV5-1	CASSVGAYEQYF
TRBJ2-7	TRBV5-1	CASSEQAPSYEQYF
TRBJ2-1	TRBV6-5	CASSRLAGGTNEQFF
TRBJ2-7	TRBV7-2	CASSLDGGAYEQYF
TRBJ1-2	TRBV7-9	CASSFGTVYGYTF
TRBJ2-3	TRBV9	CASSVHPSVTDTQYF
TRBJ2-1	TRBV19	CASSLPPAVNEQFF
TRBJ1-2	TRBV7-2	CASSPGQGIWGYTF
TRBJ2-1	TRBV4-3	CASAVTREHSYNEQFF
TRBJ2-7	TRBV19	CASRGTGPYEQYF
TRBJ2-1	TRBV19	CATRDQGYNEQFF
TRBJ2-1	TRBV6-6	CASSWRGDSNEQFF
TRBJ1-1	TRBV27	CASSPGRSSGTEAFF
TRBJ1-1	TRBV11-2	CASSLGSTGEAFF
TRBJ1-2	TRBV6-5	CASSRGQGAKGYTF
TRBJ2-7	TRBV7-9	CASSLEAGGTNYEQYF
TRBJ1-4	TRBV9	CASSQTGTDKLFF
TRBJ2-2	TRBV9	CASSVRQPGELFF
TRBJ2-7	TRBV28	CASSLEGSTYEQYF
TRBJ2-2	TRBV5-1	CASSLDRGANTGELFF
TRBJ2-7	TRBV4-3	CASSQEVTDLIYEQYF
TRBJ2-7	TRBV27	CASSPRTGPYEQYF
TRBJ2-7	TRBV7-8	CASSSEDLAYEQYF
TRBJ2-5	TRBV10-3	CAISTGLAGGGETQYF
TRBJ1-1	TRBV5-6	CASSLLRQTMNTEAFF
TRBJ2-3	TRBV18	CASSPSRGDTQYF
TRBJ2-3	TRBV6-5	CASRPGVTGADTQYF
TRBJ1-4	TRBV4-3	CASSPLQGPPGKLFF
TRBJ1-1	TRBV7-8	CASSFGQGFFPLNTEAFF
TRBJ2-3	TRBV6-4	CASSDLAGVRTDTQYF
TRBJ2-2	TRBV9	CASSGPRGGTGELFF
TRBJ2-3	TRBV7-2	CASSLRRSSTDTQYF
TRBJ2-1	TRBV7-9	CASSAGGPNEQFF
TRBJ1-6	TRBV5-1	CASSPHRSPLHF
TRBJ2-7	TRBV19	CASSMGGDILSYEQYF
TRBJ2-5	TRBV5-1	CASSSGGTREETQYF
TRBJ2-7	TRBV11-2	CASRQYPGQGAREQYF
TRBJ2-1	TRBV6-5	CASSYSGTGIEQFF
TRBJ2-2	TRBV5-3	CARATGAQAGTGELFF
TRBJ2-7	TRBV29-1	CSDDRAWEQYF
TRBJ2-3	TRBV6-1	CASALAGVRDTQYF